The 18 T cell receptor beta chains below all came from one sample that was sequenced in a study of cytomegalovirus exposure and HLA in healthy donors. Amplification used 60 Vbeta primers and 13 Jbeta primers. Using immunoSEQ multiplex PCR, the repertoire was profiled, and TCRdb retains in-frame clones only, with some absent. The sample consists of around 130,000 clones, 83% of them appearing once. Sequenced: PBMCs. The receptor set was obtained from a girl between 2 and 10 years old in good health and CMV-seronegative.

The chain combines TRBV4-2 with TRBJ1-5, with a possible D match to TRBD1 (5 bases). CDR1 and CDR2 from the germline V gene are LGHNA and YNFKEQ. V dropped 0 bases and J dropped 6 bases, with 21 bases sitting between them. The CDR3 extends over 18 amino acids. The CDR3 nucleotides read TGTGCCAGCAGCCAAGATCTTGGGGCGTATGGGGTTAGTCAGCCCCAGCATTTT. Its protein is CASSQDLGAYGVSQPQHF.

V and J are TRBV5-1 and TRBJ2-6; TRBD2 is a possible D gene (5 bases). From germline, CDR1 is SGHRS and CDR2 YFSETQ. The V end lost 5 bases, the J end lost 0 bases, and 9 bases lay between the germline ends. The CDR3 is 15 residues long. The CDR3 nucleotides are TGCGCCAGCAGATCTGGACTCTCTGGGGCCAACGTCCTGACTTTC. It yields the protein CASRSGLSGANVLTF.

The J gene is TRBJ2-3, the V gene TRBV4-3, with D unresolved. V shed 1 base and J shed 4 bases, with 12 bases lying between them. Per germline, CDR1 LGHNA and CDR2 YSLEER. The CDR3 has 15 residues. The CDR3 sequence is CASSQAGDHSDTQYF. The CDR3 region has the DNA TGCGCCAGCAGCCAAGCGGGTGATCATTCAGATACGCAGTATTTT.

The V and J genes are TRBV7-9 and TRBJ2-7; a weak D match, TRBD1 (5 bases). From germline, CDR1 is SEHNR and CDR2 FQNEAQ (reference sequence). V was trimmed by 1 base and J by 3 bases, leaving 7 bases between them. The CDR3 loop spans 13 amino acids. The CDR3 bases are TGTGCCAGCAGCTTAGGACAGAACTACGAGCAGTACTTC. Translation: CASSLGQNYEQYF.

V usage is TRBV4-1 and J usage is TRBJ2-1; tentative D call: TRBD1 (5 bases). V lost 2 bases, J lost 0 bases, and 14 bases lay in between. Germline assignment: CDR1 MGHRA and CDR2 YSYEKL. The CDR3 has 17 residues. The CDR3 reads CASSQQPRQSSYNEQFF. In DNA, the CDR3 is TGCGCCAGCAGCCAACAACCCCGACAGAGCTCCTACAATGAGCAGTTCTTC.

The chain joins TRBV7-2 to TRBJ2-4, with D tentatively TRBD2 (6 bases). This CDR3 has 16 amino acids. Looked up from germline, CDR1 is SGHTA and CDR2 is FQGNSA. V lost 0 bases and J 1 base, leaving 10 bases between the germline ends. The DNA for the CDR3 is TGTGCCAGCAGCTTAGCCGGGAGTCTCGCCAAAAACATTCAGTACTTC. Translation gives CASSLAGSLAKNIQYF.

The chain combines TRBV11-2 with TRBJ2-5; TRBD2 agrees at 8 bases. After removal of 3 bases from V and 5 bases from J, the junction contained 2 bases not matched to a gene. This CDR3 is 13 amino acids long. Germline V gene sequence: CDR1 SGHAT, CDR2 FQNNGV. The CDR3 reads CASSFRLAETQYF. The CDR3 coding sequence is TGTGCCAGCAGCTTCAGACTAGCGGAGACCCAGTACTTC.

The rearrangement links TRBV30 to TRBJ2-2; 7 bases align to TRBD2. Germline V gene lookup returns CDR1 GTSNPN and CDR2 SVGIG (reference sequence). Losses at the gene ends were 2 bases for V and 7 bases for J; bases not matched to a gene: 4. The CDR3 runs 13 residues. The CDR3 nucleotides read TGTGCCTGGAGTACCTTAGCGGGCGGGGAGCTGTTTTTT. Translating gives CAWSTLAGGELFF.

The V gene is TRBV29-1, the J gene TRBJ2-7; D is perhaps TRBD2 (6 bases). Germline CDR1 reads SQVTM; CDR2 reads ANQGSEA. The CDR3 length is 13 residues. Trimming cost V 7 bases and J 2 bases, with 15 bases left between them. CDR3 in amino acids: CSAGMEGPYEQYF. The CDR3 DNA reads TGCAGCGCCGGCATGGAGGGGCCCTACGAGCAGTACTTC.

The chain links TRBV5-1 to TRBJ2-2; 14 bases are a match to TRBD2. V was clipped by 3 bases and J by 7 bases; unmatched bases: 5. The CDR3 loop spans 16 amino acids. Germline values: CDR1 SGHRS, CDR2 YFSETQ. CDR3 in DNA: TGCGCCAGCAGCTGGCCCGGGACTAGCGGGAGCGGGGAGCTGTTTTTT. Protein sequence: CASSWPGTSGSGELFF.

The gene calls are TRBV29-1 and TRBJ1-1; 10 bases map to TRBD1. This CDR3 contains 14 residues. The ends lost 2 bases at V and 4 bases at J; junction bases unmatched: 4. Germline V gives CDR1 SQVTM, CDR2 ANQGSEA. CDR3 sequence: CSVEWGTGATEAFF. DNA of the CDR3: TGCAGCGTTGAATGGGGGACAGGGGCCACTGAAGCTTTCTTT.

In this sample, this clone turned up a few times. V gene TRBV6-1 combines with J gene TRBJ2-7, with a tentative D call TRBD2 (5 bases). V lost 4 bases and J lost 7, with 11 bases in between. Germline V CDR1 and CDR2: MNHNS, SASEGT. This CDR3 contains 12 residues. The CDR3 reads CASSAGITEQYF. The CDR3 DNA is TGTGCCAGCAGTGCCGGGATAACTGAGCAGTACTTC.

V is TRBV11-3 and J is TRBJ2-1, with D unclear. The length of the CDR3 is 14 residues. Germline-derived CDR1 and CDR2 are SGHNT and YENEEA. V was shortened by 3 bases and J by 5 bases, with 11 bases between the two germline ends. The CDR3 reads CASSFESQNNEQFF. The CDR3 DNA reads TGTGCCAGCAGCTTTGAGTCACAGAACAATGAGCAGTTCTTC.

The rearrangement joins TRBV9 to TRBJ1-1; the match to TRBD1 covers 10 bases. Germline V gene data show CDR1 as SGDLS and CDR2 as YYNGEE. The CDR3 covers 14 residues. V gave up 3 bases and J gave up 11 bases; unmatched junction bases: 10. CDR3 sequence: CASSARLGQGTAFF. CDR3 DNA: TGTGCCAGCAGCGCCCGCCTGGGACAGGGGACGGCTTTCTTT. The full variable domain, its missing parts supplied by reference TRBV9 and TRBJ1-1, is DSGVTQTPKHLITATGQRVTLRCSPRSGDLSVYWYQQSLDQGLQFLIQYYNGEERAKGNILERFSAQQFPDLHSELNLSSLELGDSALYFCASSARLGQGTAFFGQGTRLTVV.

The V call is TRBV6-5, the J call TRBJ1-5, with TRBD1 matching 9 bases. From germline, CDR1 is MNHEY and CDR2 SVGAGI. The length of the CDR3 is 14 residues. With V trimmed by 7 bases and J by 6 bases, 7 bases remained unmatched. The CDR3 reads CASKRTGAAQPQHF. CDR3 nucleotide sequence: TGTGCCAGCAAGCGGACAGGGGCGGCTCAGCCCCAGCATTTT.

This sequence joins TRBV6-1 and TRBJ2-2, with 9 nucleotides matching TRBD1. Germline CDR1 and CDR2: MNHNS and SASEGT. V trimming: 2 bases; J trimming: 4 bases; junction bases outside the gene matches: 8. CDR3 length equals 17 residues. CDR3 amino acids: CASSELMTGGSTGELFF. For the CDR3, the DNA is TGTGCCAGCAGTGAATTAATGACAGGGGGGAGCACCGGGGAGCTGTTTTTT.

The CDR3 DNA is TGTGCCACCAGCAGATCGCGACTAGTCACCTACAATGAGCAGTTCTTC. It codes for CATSRSRLVTYNEQFF. The rearrangement uses TRBV15 and TRBJ2-1; D is perhaps TRBD2 (6 bases). Germline CDR1 is LNHNV and CDR2 is YYDKDF (reference sequence). The V and J ends lost 2 bases and 2 bases respectively, with 13 bases between them. The length of the CDR3 is 16 residues.

A single count supports this clone. The gene calls are TRBV7-2 and TRBJ1-4; 9 bases agree with TRBD1. V lost 5 bases and J lost 8; bases outside the gene matches: 3. The germline V gene encodes CDR1 SGHTA and CDR2 FQGNSA. The CDR3 length is 13 residues. CDR3 nucleotides: TGTGCCAGCAGCCGCGGACAGGGGGAAAAACTGTTTTTT. Protein: CASSRGQGEKLFF.